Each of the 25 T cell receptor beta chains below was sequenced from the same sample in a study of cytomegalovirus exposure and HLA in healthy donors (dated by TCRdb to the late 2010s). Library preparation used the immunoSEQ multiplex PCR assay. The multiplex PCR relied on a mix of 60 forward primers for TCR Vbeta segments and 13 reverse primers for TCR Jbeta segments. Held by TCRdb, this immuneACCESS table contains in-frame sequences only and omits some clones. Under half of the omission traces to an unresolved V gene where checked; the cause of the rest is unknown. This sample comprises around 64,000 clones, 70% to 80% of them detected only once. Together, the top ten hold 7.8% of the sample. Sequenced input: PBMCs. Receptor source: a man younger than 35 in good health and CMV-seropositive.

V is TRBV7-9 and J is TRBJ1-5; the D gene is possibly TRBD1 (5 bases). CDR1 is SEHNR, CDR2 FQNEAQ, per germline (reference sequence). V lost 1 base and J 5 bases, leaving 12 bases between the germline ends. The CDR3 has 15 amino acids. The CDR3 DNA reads TGTGCCAGCAGCTTAGTCGCGGGGGGAGATCAGCCCCAGCATTTT. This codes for CASSLVAGGDQPQHF.

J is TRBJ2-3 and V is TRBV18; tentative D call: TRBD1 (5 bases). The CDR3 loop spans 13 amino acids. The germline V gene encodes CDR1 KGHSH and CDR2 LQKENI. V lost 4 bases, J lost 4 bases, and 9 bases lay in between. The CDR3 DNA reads TGTGCCAGCTCACTAGACAGAGCAGATACGCAGTATTTT. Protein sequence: CASSLDRADTQYF.

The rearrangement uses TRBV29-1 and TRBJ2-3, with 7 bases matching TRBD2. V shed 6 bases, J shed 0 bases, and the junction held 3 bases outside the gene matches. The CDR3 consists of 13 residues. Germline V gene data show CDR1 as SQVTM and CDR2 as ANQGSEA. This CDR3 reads CSVAGVSTDTQYF. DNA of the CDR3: TGCAGCGTGGCGGGAGTTAGCACAGATACGCAGTATTTT.

The CDR3 loop is CASSLSGTEAFF. The CDR3 bases are TGCGCCAGCAGCTTATCAGGGACTGAAGCTTTCTTT. The chain joins TRBV5-1 to TRBJ1-1; D is perhaps TRBD1 (5 bases). Trimming removed 2 bases at V and 5 bases at J, with 7 bases between. The CDR3 runs to 12 residues. Germline CDR1 and CDR2: SGHRS and YFSETQ. The whole variable domain, remainder taken from reference TRBV5-1 and TRBJ1-1, is KAGVTQTPRYLIKTRGQQVTLSCSPISGHRSVSWYQQTPGQGLQFLFEYFSETQRNKGNFPGRFSGRQFSNSRSEMNVSTLELGDSALYLCASSLSGTEAFFGQGTRLTVV.

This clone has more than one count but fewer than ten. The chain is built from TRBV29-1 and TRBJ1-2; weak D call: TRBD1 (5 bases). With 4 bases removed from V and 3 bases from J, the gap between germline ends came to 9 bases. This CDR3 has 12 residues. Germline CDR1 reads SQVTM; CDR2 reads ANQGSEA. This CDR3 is CSVVATDYGYTF. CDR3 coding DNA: TGCAGCGTTGTTGCGACAGACTATGGCTACACCTTC.

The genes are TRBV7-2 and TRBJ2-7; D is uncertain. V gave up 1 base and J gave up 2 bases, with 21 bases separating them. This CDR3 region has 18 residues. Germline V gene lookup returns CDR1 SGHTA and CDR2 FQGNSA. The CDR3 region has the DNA TGTGCCAGCAGCTTAGTTACGGGTGGTGGCCTAAGCACCTACGAGCAGTACTTC. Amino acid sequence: CASSLVTGGGLSTYEQYF.

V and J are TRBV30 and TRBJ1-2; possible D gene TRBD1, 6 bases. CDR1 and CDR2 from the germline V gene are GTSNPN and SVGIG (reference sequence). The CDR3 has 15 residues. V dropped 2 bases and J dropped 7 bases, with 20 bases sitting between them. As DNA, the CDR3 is TGTGCCTGGAGTCCCCCGGCACGGGGGGCCAGTGGCTACACCTTC. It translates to CAWSPPARGASGYTF.

CDR3 sequence: CASMAGERFTF. The CDR3 DNA reads as TGTGCCAGCATGGCAGGGGAAAGGTTCACCTTC. The chain joins TRBV2 to TRBJ1-2; D possibly corresponds to TRBD1 (6 bases). CDR3 length equals 11 residues. V lost 7 bases and J 13 bases, leaving 16 bases between the germline ends. From germline, CDR1 is SNHLY and CDR2 FYNNEI. Full variable domain (missing parts from reference TRBV2 and TRBJ1-2): EPEVTQTPSHQVTQMGQEVILRCVPISNHLYFYWYRQILGQKVEFLVSFYNNEISEKSEIFDDQFSVERPDGSNFTLKIRSTKLEDSAMYFCASMAGERFTFGSGTRLTVV.

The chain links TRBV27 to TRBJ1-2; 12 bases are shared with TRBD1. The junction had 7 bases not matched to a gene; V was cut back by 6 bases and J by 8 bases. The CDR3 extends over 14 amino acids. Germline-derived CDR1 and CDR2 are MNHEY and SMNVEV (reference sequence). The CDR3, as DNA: TGTGCCAGCAGCCGGGACAGGGGGCTAGGGGGCTACACCTTC. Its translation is CASSRDRGLGGYTF.

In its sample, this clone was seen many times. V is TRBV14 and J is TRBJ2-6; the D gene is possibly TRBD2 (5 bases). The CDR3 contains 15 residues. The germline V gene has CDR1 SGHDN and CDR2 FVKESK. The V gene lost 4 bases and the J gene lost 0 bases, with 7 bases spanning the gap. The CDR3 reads CASSLGSSGANVLTF. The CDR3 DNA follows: TGTGCCAGCAGCCTAGGGAGCTCTGGGGCCAACGTCCTGACTTTC.

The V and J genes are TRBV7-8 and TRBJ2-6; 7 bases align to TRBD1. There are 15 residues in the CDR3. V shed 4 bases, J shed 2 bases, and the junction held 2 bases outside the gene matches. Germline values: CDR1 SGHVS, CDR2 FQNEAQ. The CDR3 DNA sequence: TGTGCCAGCAGCTCCACAGGGGCTGGGGCCAACGTCCTGACTTTC. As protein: CASSSTGAGANVLTF.

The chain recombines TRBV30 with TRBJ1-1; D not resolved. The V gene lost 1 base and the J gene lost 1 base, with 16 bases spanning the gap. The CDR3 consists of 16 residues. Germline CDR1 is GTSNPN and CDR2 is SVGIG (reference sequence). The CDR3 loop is CAWSEYREKKNTEAFF. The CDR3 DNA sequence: TGTGCCTGGAGTGAGTATAGGGAGAAAAAGAACACTGAAGCTTTCTTT.

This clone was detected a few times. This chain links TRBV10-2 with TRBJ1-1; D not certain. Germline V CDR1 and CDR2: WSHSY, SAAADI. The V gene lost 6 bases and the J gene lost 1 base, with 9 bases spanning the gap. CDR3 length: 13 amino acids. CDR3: CASRGNGNTEAFF. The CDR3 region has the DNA TGCGCCAGCAGGGGCAATGGGAACACTGAAGCTTTCTTT.

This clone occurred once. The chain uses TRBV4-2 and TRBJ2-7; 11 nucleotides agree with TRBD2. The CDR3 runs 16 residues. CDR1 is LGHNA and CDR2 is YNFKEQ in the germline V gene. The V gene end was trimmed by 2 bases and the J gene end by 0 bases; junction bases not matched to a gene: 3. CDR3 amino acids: CASSQSSGGDSYEQYF. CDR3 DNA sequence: TGTGCCAGCAGCCAAAGTAGCGGGGGGGACTCCTACGAGCAGTACTTC.

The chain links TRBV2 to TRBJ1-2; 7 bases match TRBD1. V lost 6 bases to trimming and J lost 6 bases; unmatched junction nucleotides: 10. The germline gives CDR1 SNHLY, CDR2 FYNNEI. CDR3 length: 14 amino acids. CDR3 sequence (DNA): TGTGCCAGCAGCCCGAACCGACAGGGTAATGGCTACACCTTC. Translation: CASSPNRQGNGYTF. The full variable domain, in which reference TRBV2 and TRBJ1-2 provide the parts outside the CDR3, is EPEVTQTPSHQVTQMGQEVILRCVPISNHLYFYWYRQILGQKVEFLVSFYNNEISEKSEIFDDQFSVERPDGSNFTLKIRSTKLEDSAMYFCASSPNRQGNGYTFGSGTRLTVV.

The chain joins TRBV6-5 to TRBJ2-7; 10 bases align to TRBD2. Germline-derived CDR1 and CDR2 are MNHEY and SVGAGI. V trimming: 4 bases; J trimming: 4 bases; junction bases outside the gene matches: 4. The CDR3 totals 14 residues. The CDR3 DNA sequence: TGTGCCAGCAGTTCCGCGACTAGCGGGTACGAGCAGTACTTC. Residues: CASSSATSGYEQYF.

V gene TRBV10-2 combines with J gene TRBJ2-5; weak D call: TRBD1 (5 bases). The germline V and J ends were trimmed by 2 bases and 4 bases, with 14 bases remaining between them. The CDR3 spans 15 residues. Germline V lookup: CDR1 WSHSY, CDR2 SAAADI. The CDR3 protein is CASSESQGLGETQYF. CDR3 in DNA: TGCGCCAGCAGTGAGAGCCAGGGATTAGGAGAGACCCAGTACTTC.

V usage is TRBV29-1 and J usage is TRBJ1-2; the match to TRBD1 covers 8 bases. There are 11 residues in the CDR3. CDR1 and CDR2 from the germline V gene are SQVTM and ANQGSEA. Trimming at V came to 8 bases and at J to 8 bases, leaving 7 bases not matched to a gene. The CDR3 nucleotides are TGCAGCCTCAAGACAGGGGAAGGCTACACCTTC. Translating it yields CSLKTGEGYTF.

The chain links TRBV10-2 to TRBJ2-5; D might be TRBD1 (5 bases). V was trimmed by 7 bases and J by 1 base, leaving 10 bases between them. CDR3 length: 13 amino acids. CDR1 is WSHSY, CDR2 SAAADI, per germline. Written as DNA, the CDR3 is TGCGCCAGCATTGGCAGGGTCCAAGAGACCCAGTACTTC. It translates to CASIGRVQETQYF.

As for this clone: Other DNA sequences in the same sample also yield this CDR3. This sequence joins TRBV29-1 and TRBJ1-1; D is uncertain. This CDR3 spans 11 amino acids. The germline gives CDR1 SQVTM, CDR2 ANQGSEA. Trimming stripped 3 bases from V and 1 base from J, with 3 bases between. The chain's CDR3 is CSVDRNTEAFF. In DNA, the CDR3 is TGCAGCGTTGATCGGAACACTGAAGCTTTCTTT.

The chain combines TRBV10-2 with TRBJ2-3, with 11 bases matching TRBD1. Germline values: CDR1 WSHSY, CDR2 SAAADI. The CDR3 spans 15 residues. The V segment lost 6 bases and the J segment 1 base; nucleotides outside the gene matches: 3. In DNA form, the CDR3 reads TGCGCCAGCAGAAAGGGACAGGGGGGCACAGATACGCAGTATTTT. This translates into CASRKGQGGTDTQYF.

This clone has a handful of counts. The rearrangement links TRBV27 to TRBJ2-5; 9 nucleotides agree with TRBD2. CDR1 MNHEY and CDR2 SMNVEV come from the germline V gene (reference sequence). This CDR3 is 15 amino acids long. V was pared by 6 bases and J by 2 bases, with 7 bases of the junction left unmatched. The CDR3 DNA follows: TGTGCCAGCAGGTCCCTTAGCGGGGGACAAGAGACCCAGTACTTC. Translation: CASRSLSGGQETQYF.

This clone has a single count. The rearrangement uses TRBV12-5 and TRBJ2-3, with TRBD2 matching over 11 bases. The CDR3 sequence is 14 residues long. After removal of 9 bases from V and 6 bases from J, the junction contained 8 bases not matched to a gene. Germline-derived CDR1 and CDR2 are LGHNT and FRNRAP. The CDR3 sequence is CASGTSGSLDTQYF. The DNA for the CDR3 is TGTGCTAGCGGAACTAGCGGGAGTCTCGATACGCAGTATTTT.

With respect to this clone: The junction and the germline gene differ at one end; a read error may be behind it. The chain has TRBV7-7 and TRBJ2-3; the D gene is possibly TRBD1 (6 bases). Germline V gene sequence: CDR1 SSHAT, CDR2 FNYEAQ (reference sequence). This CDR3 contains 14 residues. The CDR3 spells CASSFFRGTDTQYF. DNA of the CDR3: TGTGCTAGCAGCTTCTTCAGGGGAACAGATACGCAGTATTTT.

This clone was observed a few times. CDR3 sequence: CASSRGSYNEQFF. In DNA, the CDR3 is TGTGCCAGCAGCAGAGGCTCCTACAATGAGCAGTTCTTC. The chain couples TRBV5-6 to TRBJ2-1; D remains unclear. There are 13 residues in the CDR3. The germline V and J ends were trimmed by 4 bases and 0 bases, with 5 bases remaining between them. The germline CDR1 and CDR2 sequences are SGHDT and YYEEEE.